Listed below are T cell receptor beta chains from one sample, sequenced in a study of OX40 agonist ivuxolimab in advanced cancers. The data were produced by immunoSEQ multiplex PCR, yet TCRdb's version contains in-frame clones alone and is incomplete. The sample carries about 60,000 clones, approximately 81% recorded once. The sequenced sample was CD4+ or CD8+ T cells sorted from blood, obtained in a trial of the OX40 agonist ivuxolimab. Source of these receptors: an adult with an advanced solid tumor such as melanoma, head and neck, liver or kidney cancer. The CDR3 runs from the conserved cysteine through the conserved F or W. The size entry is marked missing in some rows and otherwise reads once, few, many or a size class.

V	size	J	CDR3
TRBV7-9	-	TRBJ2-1	CASRRLDDDSYNEQFF
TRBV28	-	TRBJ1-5	CASSPGQGIHQPQHF
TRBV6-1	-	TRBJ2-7	CASSAPRDVYEQYF
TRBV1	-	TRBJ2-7	CTSSQVDRGPHEQYF
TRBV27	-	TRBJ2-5	CASSFSGGTQYF
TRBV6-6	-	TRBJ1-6	CASRDRDRSPLHF
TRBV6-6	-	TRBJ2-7	CASSPTSGDIHEQYF
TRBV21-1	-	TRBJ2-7	CASSIRSYEQYF
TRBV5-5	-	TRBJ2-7	CASSSYRIDRATSYEQYF
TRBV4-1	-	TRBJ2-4	CASSQDPKNIQYF
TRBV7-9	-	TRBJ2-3	CASSSIRGHGDTQYF
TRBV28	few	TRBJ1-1	CASSTTGKAFF
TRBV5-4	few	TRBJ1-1	CASSWGQGATEAFF
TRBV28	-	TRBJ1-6	CASRPTPGTGESPLHF
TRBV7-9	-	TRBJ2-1	CASSALADYNEQFF